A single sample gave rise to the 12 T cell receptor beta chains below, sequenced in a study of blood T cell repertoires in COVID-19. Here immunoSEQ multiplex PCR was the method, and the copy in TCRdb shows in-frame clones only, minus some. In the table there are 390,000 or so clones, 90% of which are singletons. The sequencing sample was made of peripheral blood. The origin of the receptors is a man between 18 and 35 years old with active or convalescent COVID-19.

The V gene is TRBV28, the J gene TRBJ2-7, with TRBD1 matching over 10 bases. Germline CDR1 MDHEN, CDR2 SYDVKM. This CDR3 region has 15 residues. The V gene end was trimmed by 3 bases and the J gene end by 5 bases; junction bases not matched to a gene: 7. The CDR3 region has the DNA TGTGCCAGCAGTTTCAAGGACAGGGGGGGCCACGAGCAGTACTTC. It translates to CASSFKDRGGHEQYF.

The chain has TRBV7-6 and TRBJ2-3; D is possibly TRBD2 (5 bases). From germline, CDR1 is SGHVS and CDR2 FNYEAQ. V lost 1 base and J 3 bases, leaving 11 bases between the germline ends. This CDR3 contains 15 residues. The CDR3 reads CASSLGAGGTDTQYF. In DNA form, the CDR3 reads TGTGCCAGCAGCTTAGGGGCGGGTGGGACAGATACGCAGTATTTT.

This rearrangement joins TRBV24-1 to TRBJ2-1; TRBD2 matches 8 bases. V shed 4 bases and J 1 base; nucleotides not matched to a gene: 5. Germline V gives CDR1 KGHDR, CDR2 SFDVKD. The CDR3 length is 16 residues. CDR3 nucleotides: TGTGCCACCAGTGAGCCTAGCGGGCCTTCCTACAATGAGCAGTTCTTC. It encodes CATSEPSGPSYNEQFF.

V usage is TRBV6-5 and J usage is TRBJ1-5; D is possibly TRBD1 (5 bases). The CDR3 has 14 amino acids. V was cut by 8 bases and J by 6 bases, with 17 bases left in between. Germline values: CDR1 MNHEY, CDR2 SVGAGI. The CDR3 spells CASDMGGVGQPQHF. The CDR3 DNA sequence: TGTGCCAGCGATATGGGAGGGGTTGGTCAGCCCCAGCATTTT.

Here the CDR3 reads CASSNSGSFYEQYF. The CDR3 DNA reads as TGTGCCAGCAGTAATAGCGGGAGTTTCTACGAGCAGTACTTC. This chain uses TRBV6-5 with TRBJ2-7; 9 bases map to TRBD2. This CDR3 has 14 amino acids. Trimming took 5 bases from V and 3 from J; bases not matched to a gene: 5. The germline CDR1 and CDR2 sequences are MNHEY and SVGAGI.

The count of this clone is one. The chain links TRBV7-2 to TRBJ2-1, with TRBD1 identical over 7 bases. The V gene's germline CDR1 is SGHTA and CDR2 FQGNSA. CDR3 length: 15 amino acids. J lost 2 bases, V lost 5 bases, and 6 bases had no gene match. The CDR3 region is CASSHGDRPYNEQFF. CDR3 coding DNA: TGTGCCAGCAGCCACGGGGACAGACCCTACAATGAGCAGTTCTTC.

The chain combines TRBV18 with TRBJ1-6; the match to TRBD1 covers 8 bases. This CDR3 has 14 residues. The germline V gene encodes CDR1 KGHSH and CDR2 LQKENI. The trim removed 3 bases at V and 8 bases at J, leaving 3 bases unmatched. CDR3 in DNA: TGTGCCAGCTCACCGGCAGGGGGCGATTCACCCCTCCACTTT. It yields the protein CASSPAGGDSPLHF. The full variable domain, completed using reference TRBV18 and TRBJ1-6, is NAGVMQNPRHLVRRRGQEARLRCSPMKGHSHVYWYRQLPEEGLKFMVYLQKENIIDESGMPKERFSAEFPKEGPSILRIQQVVRGDSAAYFCASSPAGGDSPLHFGNGTRLTVT.

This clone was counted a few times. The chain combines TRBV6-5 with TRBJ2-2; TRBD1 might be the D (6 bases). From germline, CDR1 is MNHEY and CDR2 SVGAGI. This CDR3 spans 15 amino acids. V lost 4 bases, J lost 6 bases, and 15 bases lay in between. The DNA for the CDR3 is TGTGCCAGCAGTTCGCCGCAGGGGCGCGCCGGGGAGCTGTTTTTT. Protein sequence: CASSSPQGRAGELFF.

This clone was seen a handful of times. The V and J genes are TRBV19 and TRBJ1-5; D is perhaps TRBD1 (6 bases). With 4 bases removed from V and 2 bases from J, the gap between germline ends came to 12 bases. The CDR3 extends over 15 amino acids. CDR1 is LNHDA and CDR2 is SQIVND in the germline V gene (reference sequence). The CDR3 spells CASSKNPGGNQPQHF. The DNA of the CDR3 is TGTGCCAGTAGTAAAAACCCAGGGGGCAATCAGCCCCAGCATTTT.

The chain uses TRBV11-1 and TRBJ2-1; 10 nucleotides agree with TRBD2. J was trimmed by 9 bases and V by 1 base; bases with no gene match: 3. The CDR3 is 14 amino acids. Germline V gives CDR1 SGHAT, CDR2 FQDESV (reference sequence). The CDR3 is CASSLESGRGEQFF. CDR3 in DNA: TGTGCCAGCAGCTTAGAGAGCGGGAGGGGTGAGCAGTTCTTC.

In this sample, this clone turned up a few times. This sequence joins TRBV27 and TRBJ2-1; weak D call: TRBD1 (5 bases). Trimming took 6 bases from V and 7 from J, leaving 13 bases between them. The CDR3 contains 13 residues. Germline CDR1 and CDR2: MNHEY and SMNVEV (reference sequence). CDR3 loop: CASSLGVRNEQFF. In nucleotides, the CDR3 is TGTGCCAGCAGCCTAGGGGTTAGGAATGAGCAGTTCTTC.

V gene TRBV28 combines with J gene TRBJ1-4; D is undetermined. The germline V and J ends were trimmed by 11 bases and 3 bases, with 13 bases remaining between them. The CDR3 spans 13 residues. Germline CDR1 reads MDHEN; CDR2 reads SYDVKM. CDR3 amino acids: CAGSGSANEKLFF. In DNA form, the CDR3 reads TGTGCCGGCTCGGGGTCCGCTAATGAAAAACTGTTTTTT. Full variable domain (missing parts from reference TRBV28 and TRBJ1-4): DVKVTQSSRYLVKRTGEKVFLECVQDMDHENMFWYRQDPGLGLRLIYFSYDVKMKEKGDIPEGYSVSREKKERFSLILESASTNQTSMYLCAGSGSANEKLFFGSGTQLSVL.